This entry lists 30 T cell receptor beta chains sequenced from one sample in a study of T cells after yellow fever vaccination. Via MiXCR, TCRdb re-called the 5' RACE reads, giving one row per CDR3 protein. Here the sample spans 200,000 to 300,000 distinct CDR3 sequences, less than 9% being singletons. Sequencing used CD4+ T cells sorted from PBMCs, obtained 15 days after the yellow fever booster vaccination. These receptors came from a man aged 30-40 years who received the YFV17D yellow fever vaccine.

The J gene is TRBJ1-1, the V gene TRBV2, with D possibly being TRBD1 (6 bases). V was shortened by 6 bases and J by 6 bases, with 17 bases between the two germline ends. The CDR3 extends over 14 amino acids. Germline values: CDR1 SNHLY, CDR2 FYNNEI. CDR3 in amino acids: CASRALGGAAEAFF. For the CDR3, the DNA is TGTGCCAGCAGAGCCCTTGGGGGGGCCGCTGAAGCTTTCTTT. The whole variable domain, remainder taken from reference TRBV2 and TRBJ1-1, is EPEVTQTPSHQVTQMGQEVILRCVPISNHLYFYWYRQILGQKVEFLVSFYNNEISEKSEIFDDQFSVERPDGSNFTLKIRSTKLEDSAMYFCASRALGGAAEAFFGQGTRLTVV.

The V and J genes are TRBV10-3 and TRBJ2-5; D not certain. Germline V gene sequence: CDR1 ENHRY, CDR2 SYGVKD. The CDR3 length is 15 residues. V lost 7 bases and J 4 bases, leaving 19 bases between the germline ends. The CDR3 protein is CAITSGHGGTETQYF. CDR3 coding DNA: TGTGCCATCACCTCCGGGCACGGTGGCACAGAGACCCAGTACTTC.

This clonotype was observed many times. The J gene is TRBJ2-1, the V gene TRBV5-1; D gene unclear. Trimming cost V 0 bases and J 7 bases, with 5 bases left between them. CDR1 and CDR2 from the germline V gene are SGHRS and YFSETQ. This CDR3 is built from 12 residues. The CDR3 nucleotides are TGCGCCAGCAGCTTGGACGGGAATGAGCAGTTCTTC. Translating gives CASSLDGNEQFF. Full variable domain (outside the CDR3, taken from reference TRBV5-1 and TRBJ2-1): KAGVTQTPRYLIKTRGQQVTLSCSPISGHRSVSWYQQTPGQGLQFLFEYFSETQRNKGNFPGRFSGRQFSNSRSEMNVSTLELGDSALYLCASSLDGNEQFFGPGTRLTVL.

The CDR3 sequence: CATSRVGGYEQYF. The CDR3 DNA follows: TGTGCCACCAGCAGAGTAGGCGGCTACGAGCAGTACTTC. The chain links TRBV15 to TRBJ2-7, with D unresolved. The CDR3 covers 13 residues. Germline V gives CDR1 LNHNV, CDR2 YYDKDF (reference sequence). Between the trimmed V and J ends, which lost 1 base and 3 bases, there was a span of 7 bases.

This rearrangement joins TRBV20-1 to TRBJ2-2, with D maybe TRBD1 (5 bases). V was trimmed by 5 bases and J by 5 bases, leaving 15 bases between them. This CDR3 spans 14 amino acids. Germline loops: CDR1 DFQATT, CDR2 SNEGSKA (reference sequence). CDR3 bases: TGCAGTGCTCAGAACAGGTTTAAAACCGGGGAGCTGTTTTTT. It is translated as CSAQNRFKTGELFF.

This clonotype was observed a few times. J is TRBJ1-1 and V is TRBV30, with TRBD1 matching over 8 bases. V shed 8 bases and J 4 bases; nucleotides not matched to a gene: 6. CDR3 length: 12 residues. The germline V gene encodes CDR1 GTSNPN and CDR2 SVGIG (reference sequence). Here the CDR3 reads CATGQGPTEAFF. CDR3 coding DNA: TGTGCCACCGGACAGGGTCCCACTGAAGCTTTCTTT.

At least ten counts were recorded for this clonotype. V gene TRBV7-2 combines with J gene TRBJ2-3; D not certain. The CDR3 is 13 amino acids. The germline gives CDR1 SGHTA, CDR2 FQGNSA. V gave up 7 bases and J gave up 2 bases, with 10 bases separating them. The CDR3 nucleotides are TGTGCCAGCAAAACACACATCACAGATACGCAGTATTTT. This sequence encodes CASKTHITDTQYF.

As for this clonotype: One end of the junction is discordant with germline, which a read error may explain. The rearrangement links TRBV4-3 to TRBJ2-7, with D unclear. Germline V gives CDR1 LGHNA, CDR2 YSLEER. The CDR3 sequence is 15 residues long. For the CDR3, the DNA is TGCGCCAGCATCCAAGGGCTTTTAGCCACCTACGAGCAGTACTTC. This gives the protein CASIQGLLATYEQYF.

This clonotype was seen a handful of times. The V and J genes are TRBV30 and TRBJ2-7; a weak D match, TRBD2 (6 bases). The CDR3 extends over 13 amino acids. Germline values: CDR1 GTSNPN, CDR2 SVGIG (reference sequence). Deletions cut 1 base from V and 6 bases from J, with 13 bases between. CDR3: CAWSAHSSAEQYF. The CDR3 coding sequence is TGTGCCTGGAGTGCACACTCTAGCGCCGAGCAGTACTTC.

This clonotype was counted only a few times. The chain employs TRBV11-3 and TRBJ2-3; D is perhaps TRBD2 (6 bases). Trimming removed 4 bases from V and 8 bases from J, with 10 bases in between. The CDR3 runs to 12 residues. CDR1 and CDR2 from the germline V gene are SGHNT and YENEEA. For the CDR3, the DNA is TGTGCCAGCAGCTGGGCGGAGGGTACGCAGTATTTT. It encodes CASSWAEGTQYF.

This clonotype was recorded a few times. The rearrangement links TRBV7-2 to TRBJ2-1; 9 nucleotides match TRBD1. This CDR3 comprises 15 residues. Germline trimming cut 3 bases from V and 8 bases from J; bases unmatched to any gene: 8. The germline V gene encodes CDR1 SGHTA and CDR2 FQGNSA. CDR3 sequence: CASSFLGQGRDEQFF. The DNA of the CDR3 is TGTGCCAGCAGCTTTCTCGGACAGGGGCGGGATGAGCAGTTCTTC. The whole variable domain, filled in from reference TRBV7-2 and TRBJ2-1, reads GAGVSQSPSNKVTEKGKDVELRCDPISGHTALYWYRQSLGQGLEFLIYFQGNSAPDKSGLPSDRFSAERTGGSVSTLTIQRTQQEDSAVYLCASSFLGQGRDEQFFGPGTRLTVL.

This clonotype was found a few times. The chain is built from TRBV5-1 and TRBJ2-1; TRBD2 matches at 9 bases. V lost 6 bases, J lost 7 bases, and 11 bases stayed unmatched. This CDR3 comprises 15 residues. CDR1 is SGHRS and CDR2 is YFSETQ in the germline V gene. CDR3 DNA sequence: TGCGCCAGCACGATAGCGGGAGAGAATGTAAATGAGCAGTTCTTC. This encodes CASTIAGENVNEQFF.

This clonotype was counted many times. The chain employs TRBV6-2 or TRBV6-3 and TRBJ2-1, with TRBD2 identical over 12 bases. Germline CDR1 MNHEY, CDR2 SVGEGT. The CDR3 runs 16 residues. V dropped 6 bases and J dropped 0; count of bases not matched to a gene: 3. DNA for the CDR3: TGTGCCAGCAGAAGGACTAGCGGGATCTCCTACAATGAGCAGTTCTTC. This codes for CASRRTSGISYNEQFF.

This rearrangement joins TRBV5-4 to TRBJ2-7; 9 bases match TRBD2. Germline assignment: CDR1 SGHNT and CDR2 YYREEE (reference sequence). With 1 base clipped from V and 7 bases from J, the junction kept 9 bases outside the gene matches. The CDR3 totals 15 residues. In nucleotides, the CDR3 is TGTGCCAGCAGCTTGTACCGAGCGGGAGGACGGGAGCAGTACTTC. Its translation: CASSLYRAGGREQYF.

This clonotype was counted at least ten times. The chain uses TRBV20-1 and TRBJ2-3; tentatively, D is TRBD2 (6 bases). Germline CDR1 DFQATT, CDR2 SNEGSKA (reference sequence). The CDR3 loop spans 13 amino acids. The germline V and J ends were trimmed by 6 bases and 3 bases, with 13 bases remaining between them. This CDR3 reads CSATSGRTDTQYF. The DNA of the CDR3 is TGCAGTGCCACTTCTGGGAGGACAGATACGCAGTATTTT.

The rearrangement uses TRBV29-1 and TRBJ2-3; the match to TRBD2 covers 9 bases. This CDR3 has 18 residues. J was trimmed by 7 bases and V by 1 base; bases with no gene match: 18. Germline CDR1 and CDR2: SQVTM and ANQGSEA. The CDR3 loop reads CSVEGVAGALPRKYTQYF. The CDR3 coding sequence is TGCAGCGTTGAAGGGGTAGCGGGAGCTCTCCCTCGGAAATATACGCAGTATTTT.

This clonotype has just a few counts. This rearrangement joins TRBV7-2 to TRBJ2-3; 8 bases are shared with TRBD1. The CDR3 is 17 residues long. The germline V gene encodes CDR1 SGHTA and CDR2 FQGNSA. With 5 bases clipped from V and 2 bases from J, the junction kept 12 bases outside the gene matches. The CDR3 DNA reads TGTGCCAGCAGCCGTTGGACAGGGATAGAGGTCACAGATACGCAGTATTTT. Its translation: CASSRWTGIEVTDTQYF.

There are a few counts of this clonotype. The chain employs TRBV4-3 and TRBJ2-3; D call uncertain. This CDR3 has 15 residues. Trimming left V 0 bases short and J 8 bases short, with 15 bases between. Germline-derived CDR1 and CDR2 are LGHNA and YSLEER. CDR3 sequence (DNA): TGCGCCAGCAGCCAAGATTCCAGACCCGTGGGTACGCAGTATTTT. Its protein is CASSQDSRPVGTQYF.

V and J are TRBV6-2 or TRBV6-3 and TRBJ2-4, with D unclear. In germline, CDR1 is MNHEY, CDR2 SVGEGT. This CDR3 spans 16 amino acids. V dropped 2 bases and J dropped 2 bases, with 13 bases sitting between them. In nucleotides, the CDR3 is TGTGCCAGCAGTTACGGCGCTGCACTAACCAAAAACATTCAGTACTTC. Translated: CASSYGAALTKNIQYF.

In its sample, this clonotype was seen many times. V usage is TRBV29-1 and J usage is TRBJ2-1, with D tentatively TRBD1 (5 bases). The CDR3 runs 13 residues. The germline CDR1 and CDR2 sequences are SQVTM and ANQGSEA. The CDR3 nucleotides read TGCAGTGGCGACAGATACTCCTACAATGAGCAGTTCTTC. Amino acid sequence: CSGDRYSYNEQFF.

The chain recombines TRBV9 with TRBJ2-3, with D possibly being TRBD2 (6 bases). V was clipped by 3 bases and J by 11 bases, with 19 bases between them. This CDR3 is built from 14 residues. In germline, CDR1 is SGDLS, CDR2 YYNGEE. The CDR3 loop reads CASSGPGDFTGQYF. The CDR3 DNA follows: TGTGCCAGCAGCGGACCCGGGGACTTTACGGGGCAGTATTTT. The whole variable domain, remainder taken from reference TRBV9 and TRBJ2-3, is DSGVTQTPKHLITATGQRVTLRCSPRSGDLSVYWYQQSLDQGLQFLIQYYNGEERAKGNILERFSAQQFPDLHSELNLSSLELGDSALYFCASSGPGDFTGQYFGPGTRLTVL.

This clonotype was observed a handful of times. The gene calls are TRBV28 and TRBJ2-5; weak D call: TRBD1 (5 bases). V shed 8 bases and J shed 7 bases, with 23 bases lying between them. The germline CDR1 and CDR2 sequences are MDHEN and SYDVKM. This CDR3 has 15 residues. CDR3 nucleotides: TGTGCCAGCGCTGCCCCGGACACCCTAAAGAGGACCCAGTACTTC. Translation gives CASAAPDTLKRTQYF.

This clonotype was observed a handful of times. J is TRBJ2-5 and V is TRBV3-1, with 8 bases identical to TRBD1. The CDR3 runs 18 residues. With V trimmed by 2 bases and J by 0 bases, 11 bases remained unmatched. CDR1 is LGHDT and CDR2 is YNNKEL in the germline V gene (reference sequence). This chain's CDR3 is CASSQNPWTGRNQETQYF. CDR3 bases: TGTGCCAGCAGCCAAAATCCCTGGACAGGGAGAAACCAAGAGACCCAGTACTTC.

This clonotype has just a few counts. The J gene is TRBJ2-3, the V gene TRBV29-1; 7 nucleotides align to TRBD1. The V gene's germline CDR1 is SQVTM and CDR2 ANQGSEA. The CDR3 covers 13 residues. The V and J ends lost 8 bases and 1 base, in that order; junction bases with no gene match: 6. The CDR3 bases are TGCAGCCTAGGGACAGACCGCACAGATACGCAGTATTTT. As protein: CSLGTDRTDTQYF.

This clonotype has at least ten counts. This rearrangement joins TRBV5-5 to TRBJ2-3; no reliable D call. V shed 0 bases and J shed 6 bases, with 5 bases lying between them. Germline V CDR1 and CDR2: SGHKS, YYEKEE (reference sequence). This CDR3 region has 12 residues. The CDR3 DNA sequence: TGTGCCAGCAGCTTGGCATTGGATACGCAGTATTTT. Translating it yields CASSLALDTQYF.

The chain links TRBV7-6 to TRBJ2-1; D unclear. CDR3 length equals 14 residues. Trimming removed 4 bases at V and 7 bases at J, with 14 bases between. Germline V gene sequence: CDR1 SGHVS, CDR2 FNYEAQ. CDR3 residues: CASSSWARRNEQFF. The CDR3 DNA reads TGTGCCAGCAGCTCCTGGGCCCGCCGGAATGAGCAGTTCTTC.

The rearrangement joins TRBV7-9 to TRBJ1-4; D is undetermined. From germline, CDR1 is SEHNR and CDR2 FQNEAQ (reference sequence). CDR3 length: 15 residues. Trimming shortened V by 5 bases and J by 6 bases, and 16 bases separated the two germline ends. The DNA for the CDR3 is TGTGCCAGCAGCCGAGAGCAGGTCCAGGATGAAAAACTGTTTTTT. Translating it yields CASSREQVQDEKLFF.

A few counts support this clonotype. The rearrangement joins TRBV5-4 to TRBJ1-1, with D uncertain. Germline assignment: CDR1 SGHNT and CDR2 YYREEE (reference sequence). The germline V and J ends were trimmed by 2 bases and 3 bases, with 17 bases remaining between them. This CDR3 is built from 16 residues. CDR3: CASSFAGSGRDTEAFF. The DNA for the CDR3 is TGTGCCAGCAGCTTTGCGGGCAGCGGAAGGGACACTGAAGCTTTCTTT.

This clonotype was seen many times. The chain is built from TRBV2 and TRBJ2-1; D gene unclear. V was clipped by 2 bases and J by 3 bases, with 5 bases between them. CDR1 is SNHLY and CDR2 is FYNNEI in the germline V gene. This CDR3 is built from 13 residues. The CDR3 bases are TGTGCCAGCAGTGAAAACAGCTACAATGAGCAGTTCTTC. Amino acid sequence: CASSENSYNEQFF. The complete variable domain, with remaining parts taken from reference TRBV2 and TRBJ2-1, reads EPEVTQTPSHQVTQMGQEVILRCVPISNHLYFYWYRQILGQKVEFLVSFYNNEISEKSEIFDDQFSVERPDGSNFTLKIRSTKLEDSAMYFCASSENSYNEQFFGPGTRLTVL.

Concerning this clonotype: A much larger clone is a single base away; this may be a read error. The rearrangement uses TRBV5-1 and TRBJ2-1, with 8 bases that match TRBD2. The CDR3 extends over 16 amino acids. The J segment lost 7 bases and the V segment lost 0 bases, leaving 9 bases of the junction unmatched. The germline V gene has CDR1 SGHRS and CDR2 YFSETQ. The CDR3 bases are TGCGCCAGCAGCTTGGTGTCGGGAGGGTTGATGAATGAGCAGTTCTTC. Its protein product is CASSLVSGGLMNEQFF.